Presented here are 24 T cell receptor beta chains from one specimen sequenced in a study of CD8 T cells in ankylosing spondylitis (dated by TCRdb to about 2017). Overall study results and their limits: Blood from ankylosing spondylitis patients appeared to be characterized by a TCR beta motif made up of under ten highly homologous amino acid variants.

These TCRs are of unknown antigen specificity. The method was 5' RACE. The instrument given in TCRdb is Illumina HiSeq 2500. TCRdb itself trimmed the public reads at Q25 with fastp, ran MiXCR and retained productive beta chains. One record per CDR3 amino acid sequence lists the most common genes and DNA. Recorded for this sample are over 200,000 distinct CDR3 sequences; around 20% of them occurred a single time. The ten largest clones add up to 42% of the sample. The sample consisted of blood, either unsorted or a sorted T cell fraction (not recorded which). The receptors originated from a male donor with ankylosing spondylitis.

This sequence joins TRBV7-2 and TRBJ2-2; unclear D gene. The CDR3 is 16 residues long. Trimming took 4 bases from V and 6 from J, leaving 18 bases between them. Germline loops: CDR1 SGHTA, CDR2 FQGNSA. Here the CDR3 reads CASSSPDLTYSGELFF. CDR3 coding DNA: TGTGCCAGCAGCTCCCCTGACCTGACCTATTCCGGGGAGCTGTTTTTT.

This clonotype turned up a few times. V gene TRBV3-1 combines with J gene TRBJ2-3; weak D call: TRBD2 (6 bases). This CDR3 is 15 amino acids long. V lost 1 base and J lost 4, with 12 bases in between. Looked up from germline, CDR1 is LGHDT and CDR2 is YNNKEL (reference sequence). CDR3 in DNA: TGTGCCAGCAGCCAAGCCCTCGCTAGCGCAGATACGCAGTATTTT. Translating gives CASSQALASADTQYF.

V and J are TRBV20-1 and TRBJ1-1; 8 bases align to TRBD1. Germline V lookup: CDR1 DFQATT, CDR2 SNEGSKA (reference sequence). Trimming removed 6 bases from V and 0 bases from J; junction bases left unmatched: 15. This CDR3 has 17 residues. The CDR3 sequence is CSADRDRGTDLNTEAFF. In DNA form, the CDR3 reads TGCAGTGCGGACAGGGACAGAGGGACCGATCTGAACACTGAAGCTTTCTTT.

The rearrangement uses TRBV13 and TRBJ1-2; weak D call: TRBD1 (5 bases). The CDR3 spans 17 residues. The V gene's germline CDR1 is PRHDT and CDR2 FYEKMQ (reference sequence). V was cut by 0 bases and J by 3 bases, with 17 bases left in between. For the CDR3, the DNA is TGTGCCAGCAGCTTAGGCCAGGGAGGATCGGGATACTATGGCTACACCTTC. This sequence encodes CASSLGQGGSGYYGYTF.

The chain links TRBV24-1 to TRBJ2-7; 9 bases are a match to TRBD1. The V and J ends lost 4 bases and 3 bases, in that order; junction bases with no gene match: 3. The CDR3 runs 14 residues. The germline CDR1 and CDR2 sequences are KGHDR and SFDVKD. CDR3 residues: CATSDSDRGYEQYF. The CDR3 DNA sequence: TGTGCCACCAGTGACTCGGACAGGGGCTACGAGCAGTACTTC.

This clonotype was seen ten or more times. In DNA, the CDR3 is TGTGCCAGCAGCTTGGTAGCGGGAGGTGAGCAGTTCTTC. Translated: CASSLVAGGEQFF. The V gene is TRBV5-6, the J gene TRBJ2-1, with 10 positions matching TRBD2. V shed 0 bases, J shed 9 bases, and the junction held 0 bases outside the gene matches. This CDR3 has 13 residues. Germline CDR1 reads SGHDT; CDR2 reads YYEEEE. Using reference TRBV5-6 and TRBJ2-1 for the parts outside the CDR3, the full variable domain is DAGVTQSPTHLIKTRGQQVTLRCSPKSGHDTVSWYQQALGQGPQFIFQYYEEEERQRGNFPDRFSGHQFPNYSSELNVNALLLGDSALYLCASSLVAGGEQFFGPGTRLTVL.

This chain joins TRBV7-2 and TRBJ2-3; TRBD2 matches 7 bases. Trimming at V came to 7 bases and at J to 1 base, leaving 11 bases not matched to a gene. The CDR3 runs 16 residues. Germline V gene lookup returns CDR1 SGHTA and CDR2 FQGNSA. DNA of the CDR3: TGTGCCAGCACCCCGATGGCGGGAGAGGGCACAGATACGCAGTATTTT. This sequence encodes CASTPMAGEGTDTQYF.

This clonotype was recorded a few times. This chain joins TRBV7-9 and TRBJ2-7, with D possibly being TRBD1 or TRBD2 (5 bases each). The CDR3 is 14 residues long. Germline V gene lookup returns CDR1 SEHNR and CDR2 FQNEAQ (reference sequence). Trimming shortened V by 7 bases and J by 2 bases, and 15 bases separated the two germline ends. In nucleotides, the CDR3 is TGTGCCAGCAAACGGGACGGCCTGACCTACGAGCAGTACTTC. Its protein is CASKRDGLTYEQYF.

The chain carries TRBV4-2 and TRBJ1-4, with TRBD1 as a possible D gene (5 bases). V was shortened by 4 bases and J by 8 bases, with 17 bases between the two germline ends. This CDR3 spans 15 amino acids. Looked up from germline, CDR1 is LGHNA and CDR2 is YNFKEQ. DNA of the CDR3: TGTGCCAGCAGCCGCCCTATGAGGGAGGGGGAAAAACTGTTTTTT. The encoded protein is CASSRPMREGEKLFF.

This clonotype has a handful of counts. The chain couples TRBV12-3 or TRBV12-4 to TRBJ2-5; either TRBD1 or TRBD2 may supply D (7 bases each). Trimming cost V 3 bases and J 5 bases, with 16 bases left between them. CDR3 length: 15 residues. CDR3 DNA: TGTGCCAGCAGTTTTCAGGGGGGGATAGAGGAGACCCAGTACTTC. This gives the protein CASSFQGGIEETQYF.

This clonotype was recorded a few times. The chain uses TRBV9 and TRBJ2-7; the match to TRBD1 covers 7 bases. The germline CDR1 and CDR2 sequences are SGDLS and YYNGEE. The CDR3 has 15 residues. V lost 2 bases, J lost 3 bases, and 8 bases stayed unmatched. The CDR3 bases are TGTGCCAGCAGCGTTGGGGACAGTACCTTCTACGAGCAGTACTTC. Protein: CASSVGDSTFYEQYF.

This clonotype was observed at least ten times. The chain uses TRBV29-1 and TRBJ1-1; D not certain. CDR1 is SQVTM and CDR2 is ANQGSEA in the germline V gene. CDR3 length: 11 residues. Trimming cost V 2 bases and J 0 bases, with 1 base left between them. The CDR3 coding sequence is TGCAGCGTTGAATTGAACACTGAAGCTTTCTTT. It yields the protein CSVELNTEAFF.

The V call is TRBV27, the J call TRBJ2-1, with 10 bases fitting TRBD2. This CDR3 has 15 amino acids. From germline, CDR1 is MNHEY and CDR2 SMNVEV (reference sequence). Germline trimming cut 3 bases from V and 3 bases from J; bases unmatched to any gene: 2. This chain's CDR3 is CASSLLAGDYNEQFF. The DNA of the CDR3 is TGTGCCAGCAGTTTGCTAGCGGGGGACTACAATGAGCAGTTCTTC.

The chain has TRBV4-3 and TRBJ2-7; 11 nucleotides match TRBD2. Germline loops: CDR1 LGHNA, CDR2 YSLEER. J gave up 7 bases and V 0 bases, and 8 bases lay outside the gene matches. This CDR3 comprises 16 residues. The CDR3 nucleotides are TGCGCCAGCAGCCAAGAGGTGTGGACTAGCGGGTTGGAGCAGTACTTC. Translated, it gives CASSQEVWTSGLEQYF.

This clonotype was counted only a few times. The J gene is TRBJ2-1, the V gene TRBV5-1; D perhaps matches TRBD2 (6 bases). This CDR3 spans 16 amino acids. Trimming left V 0 bases short and J 6 bases short, with 16 bases between. Germline V gene lookup returns CDR1 SGHRS and CDR2 YFSETQ. The DNA for the CDR3 is TGCGCCAGCAGCTTGGAATCCGGGAGAGCCGGCAATGAGCAGTTCTTC. Its protein is CASSLESGRAGNEQFF.

CDR3 bases: TGTGCCAGCAGCGGGGGGCGTCTGGCGAACACTGAAGCTTTCTTT. Amino acid sequence: CASSGGRLANTEAFF. The J gene is TRBJ1-1, the V gene TRBV7-9; D is perhaps TRBD1 (6 bases). The CDR3 is 15 residues long. Germline V lookup: CDR1 SEHNR, CDR2 FQNEAQ (reference sequence). Trimming pared 5 bases from V and 1 base from J, leaving 14 bases between.

This clonotype was detected only a few times. This chain connects TRBV7-9 to TRBJ2-5, with 9 nucleotides matching TRBD2. CDR3 length equals 15 residues. The V gene's germline CDR1 is SEHNR and CDR2 FQNEAQ (reference sequence). J gave up 2 bases and V 3 bases, and 4 bases lay outside the gene matches. This CDR3 is CASSLGSGGQETQYF. CDR3 DNA: TGTGCCAGCAGCTTGGGTAGCGGGGGACAAGAGACCCAGTACTTC.

This chain links TRBV7-9 with TRBJ1-1; 11 bases fit TRBD1. Germline CDR1 is SEHNR and CDR2 is FQNEAQ (reference sequence). The CDR3 length is 14 residues. With 8 bases clipped from V and 9 bases from J, the junction kept 11 bases outside the gene matches. The CDR3 sequence: CASGPGTGGMKAFF. The CDR3 nucleotides are TGTGCCAGCGGCCCTGGGACAGGGGGGATGAAAGCTTTCTTT.

This clonotype was observed a handful of times. V and J are TRBV5-1 and TRBJ2-7; TRBD2 matches 11 bases. The ends lost 4 bases at V and 7 bases at J; junction bases unmatched: 13. Germline assignment: CDR1 SGHRS and CDR2 YFSETQ. CDR3 length: 16 residues. The CDR3 spells CASSSETSGIHWEQYF. Here the CDR3 DNA reads TGCGCCAGCAGCAGTGAGACTAGCGGGATTCATTGGGAGCAGTACTTC. Full variable domain (outside the CDR3, taken from reference TRBV5-1 and TRBJ2-7): KAGVTQTPRYLIKTRGQQVTLSCSPISGHRSVSWYQQTPGQGLQFLFEYFSETQRNKGNFPGRFSGRQFSNSRSEMNVSTLELGDSALYLCASSSETSGIHWEQYFGPGTRLTVT.

This chain's CDR3 is CASSPLDNEQFF. In nucleotides, the CDR3 is TGTGCCAGCAGTCCCCTCGACAATGAGCAGTTCTTC. The rearrangement uses TRBV28 and TRBJ2-1; D gene uncertain. Germline V gene data show CDR1 as MDHEN and CDR2 as SYDVKM. Trimming cost V 5 bases and J 5 bases, with 7 bases left between them. The CDR3 contains 12 residues.

This clonotype was counted only a few times. V and J are TRBV20-1 and TRBJ1-2; D not certain. Per the germline V gene, CDR1 is DFQATT and CDR2 is SNEGSKA (reference sequence). V dropped 0 bases and J dropped 0 bases, with 11 bases sitting between them. The CDR3 contains 15 residues. In nucleotides, the CDR3 is TGCAGTGCTAGAGATTCCGGTGCAGCTAACTATGGCTACACCTTC. Residues: CSARDSGAANYGYTF.

The chain links TRBV3-1 to TRBJ1-2; tentative D call: TRBD1 (6 bases). V lost 5 bases and J 3 bases, leaving 22 bases between the germline ends. The CDR3 runs 17 residues. Germline V gene lookup returns CDR1 LGHDT and CDR2 YNNKEL (reference sequence). CDR3 loop: CASSSTGSYFGDYGYTF. CDR3 sequence (DNA): TGTGCCAGCAGCTCTACAGGGTCTTATTTTGGGGACTATGGCTACACCTTC. Variable domain in full (rest from reference TRBV3-1 and TRBJ1-2): DTAVSQTPKYLVTQMGNDKSIKCEQNLGHDTMYWYKQDSKKFLKIMFSYNNKELIINETVPNRFSPKSPDKAHLNLHINSLELGDSAVYFCASSSTGSYFGDYGYTFGSGTRLTVV.

The CDR3 spells CASSSGQGMNTEAFF. CDR3 nucleotide sequence: TGTGCCAGCAGCTCCGGACAGGGGATGAACACTGAAGCTTTCTTT. This chain links TRBV7-9 with TRBJ1-1; 9 nucleotides align to TRBD1. CDR3 size: 15 residues. Germline CDR1 and CDR2: SEHNR and FQNEAQ (reference sequence). V trimming: 4 bases; J trimming: 0 bases; junction bases outside the gene matches: 3.

The V and J genes are TRBV2 and TRBJ1-2; the D gene is possibly TRBD1 (5 bases). Trimming shortened V by 11 bases and J by 8 bases, and 15 bases separated the two germline ends. CDR1 is SNHLY, CDR2 FYNNEI, per germline. The CDR3 runs 11 residues. DNA of the CDR3: TGTGCCGCCCCCGGGGCCGACGGCTACACCTTC. Amino acids: CAAPGADGYTF.